This TCR beta chain was sequenced during a study of cytomegalovirus exposure and HLA in healthy donors. V lost 0 bases, J lost 5 bases, and 11 bases lay in between. CDR1 is MNHEY, CDR2 SMNVEV, per germline (reference sequence). The CDR3 consists of 14 residues. A multiplex PCR was run with 60 Vbeta primers and 13 Jbeta primers. Libraries were prepared by immunoSEQ multiplex PCR; TCRdb keeps only in-frame clonotypes and omits some of them. Of tens of thousands of clones in the sample, about 63% were seen once. Nominally healthy donors were sampled, though unrecorded immune exposures were likely. This chain connects TRBV27 to TRBJ2-7, with D tentatively TRBD2 (5 bases). Sequenced sample: PBMCs. This receptor was obtained from a woman aged 25 to 45 in good health and CMV-seronegative. CDR3 amino acids: CASSLSRASHEQYF. CDR3 nucleotide sequence: TGTGCCAGCAGTTTATCGAGGGCTAGTCACGAGCAGTACTTC.